Below, 4 T cell receptor beta chains from the same sample are listed, as sequenced in a study of blood T cell repertoires in COVID-19. The assay was immunoSEQ multiplex PCR, and TCRdb's table has in-frame clones only and misses some. The sample yields some 74,000 clones, 88% seen once. The material sequenced was peripheral blood. The source of these receptors is a man between 50 and 59 years old with acute or convalescent COVID-19.

J is TRBJ1-5 and V is TRBV5-7; the D is unclear. TRBV5-7 has ORF status, its function being uncertain. The CDR3 runs 13 residues. Trimming took off 1 base at V and 6 bases at J, with 8 bases between the two ends. This CDR3 is CASSLRSGQPQHF. Here the CDR3 DNA reads TGTGCCAGCAGCTTGAGATCGGGTCAGCCCCAGCATTTT.

The V and J genes are TRBV5-1 and TRBJ2-2; 9 bases map to TRBD1. The CDR3 extends over 15 amino acids. V dropped 3 bases and J dropped 5; count of bases not matched to a gene: 5. Germline loops: CDR1 SGHRS, CDR2 YFSETQ. The CDR3 reads CASSSGTGRTGELFF. As DNA, the CDR3 is TGCGCCAGCAGCTCCGGGACAGGGCGGACCGGGGAGCTGTTTTTT.

The V gene is TRBV7-9, the J gene TRBJ2-1; 7 bases match TRBD2. CDR3 size: 14 residues. V shed 2 bases, J shed 9 bases, and the junction held 7 bases outside the gene matches. CDR1 is SEHNR and CDR2 is FQNEAQ in the germline V gene (reference sequence). CDR3 in DNA: TGTGCCAGCAGCTTACAAGCGGGGATCAGTGAGCAGTTCTTC. Protein product: CASSLQAGISEQFF. Variable domain in full (rest from reference TRBV7-9 and TRBJ2-1): DTGVSQNPRHKITKRGQNVTFRCDPISEHNRLYWYRQTLGQGPEFLTYFQNEAQLEKSRLLSDRFSAERPKGSFSTLEIQRTEQGDSAMYLCASSLQAGISEQFFGPGTRLTVL.

This chain uses TRBV7-2 with TRBJ2-5; 7 nucleotides align to TRBD2. CDR1 is SGHTA and CDR2 is FQGNSA in the germline V gene. The CDR3 length is 16 residues. Germline trimming cut 1 base from V and 3 bases from J; bases unmatched to any gene: 8. This chain's CDR3 is CASSLELLRGKETQYF. CDR3 DNA sequence: TGTGCCAGCAGCTTAGAACTTTTGCGGGGGAAAGAGACCCAGTACTTC.